The clone carrying this T cell receptor (beta chain) has a handful of counts. The sample comes from a study of blood T cell repertoires in COVID-19. Libraries were prepared by immunoSEQ multiplex PCR; TCRdb keeps only in-frame clonotypes and omits some of them. The data show some 220,000 clones, 75% to 85% seen once. Germline assignment: CDR1 SGHAT and CDR2 FQNNGV. The CDR3 is 17 residues long. Trimming pared 3 bases from V and 0 bases from J, leaving 18 bases between. V usage is TRBV11-2 and J usage is TRBJ2-7; unclear D gene. This clonotype was sampled from a man aged 45-65 years with active or convalescent COVID-19. Sequencing input: peripheral blood. This CDR3 is CASSFGPAGVYSYEQYF. CDR3 nucleotides: TGTGCCAGCAGCTTTGGGCCCGCTGGCGTTTACTCCTACGAGCAGTACTTC.